Included here is one TCR beta chain sequence, with context. The antigen remains undetermined. Only in-frame clones appear in the TCRdb table, and some are missing; sequencing was by immunoSEQ multiplex PCR. The table lists approximately 120,000 clones, 80% to 95% of them singletons. The data were taken from a study of T cell responses to AZD1222 COVID-19 vaccine. Points from the study as a whole: Reports say nearly half of spike-specific TCRs go after unmutated variant regions. Two AZD1222 administrations were followed by greater Spike-specific TCR breadth and depth.

This clonotype originated in an adult in good health. The material sequenced was peripheral blood, taken on day 0 of AZD1222 vaccination.

The CDR3 nucleotides are TGTGCCAGCAGCCCCCGCGGGGAAGGTGGAAACACCATATATTTT. This gives the protein CASSPRGEGGNTIYF. This chain links TRBV5-6 with TRBJ1-3; D gene ambiguous. CDR3 size: 15 residues. Germline loops: CDR1 SGHDT, CDR2 YYEEEE. The V and J ends lost 4 bases and 3 bases respectively, with 14 bases between them. The complete variable domain, with remaining parts taken from reference TRBV5-6 and TRBJ1-3, reads DAGVTQSPTHLIKTRGQQVTLRCSPKSGHDTVSWYQQALGQGPQFIFQYYEEEERQRGNFPDRFSGHQFPNYSSELNVNALLLGDSALYLCASSPRGEGGNTIYFGEGSWLTVV.